The T cell receptor (beta chain) described here comes from a study of cytomegalovirus exposure and HLA in healthy donors. Across the whole study: Researchers previously reported finding 90 million to 130 million unique TCR beta sequences from approximately 190 million T cells. Study findings and constraints: Researchers reported in a later analysis that common viral pathogens appeared linked to several top clusters.

Vbeta (60) and Jbeta (13) primers were used in the PCR. Produced via immunoSEQ multiplex PCR; TCRdb's table is partial and in-frame only. The table shows fewer than 150,000 clones, with 75% to 90% occurring only once. With respect to this clone: What it binds is unknown.

Sequenced material: PBMCs. The TCR originated in a woman in her thirties in good health and CMV-seropositive.

CDR3 sequence reads: CAILQGSYEQYF. For the CDR3, the DNA is TGTGCCATCCTCCAGGGTTCCTACGAGCAGTACTTC. The gene calls are TRBV7-9 and TRBJ2-7; TRBD1 is a possible D gene (5 bases). This CDR3 region has 12 residues. V was shortened by 10 bases and J by 1 base, with 11 bases between the two germline ends. Germline V gene data show CDR1 as SEHNR and CDR2 as FQNEAQ (reference sequence).